This T cell receptor (beta chain) was sequenced in a study of T cell repertoires in cytomegalovirus infection. In the study overall: Public TCR beta signatures indicated both CMV infection and matching HLA type. Study conclusions and caveats: Carriage of CMV together with the relevant HLA was identifiable through cumulative public TCR beta family frequency. The ex vivo response was dominated by HLA-C-restricted CMV-specific TCR beta clonotypes.

V was clipped by 8 bases and J by 2 bases; unmatched bases: 11. The CDR3 covers 15 residues. Per the germline V gene, CDR1 is KGHDR and CDR2 is SFDVKD. Details on this clonotype: Its antigen is undetermined.

TCRdb passed the reads through MiXCR, listing each CDR3 protein once. The sample yields hundreds of thousands of distinct CDR3 sequences, roughly 42% seen once. The sequence derives from a human donor in good health (CMV status not recorded). Some clones in this sample may be carry-over from other donors' samples. Sequenced material: cultured PBMCs, taken from culture after CMV antigen stimulation. The genes are TRBV24-1 and TRBJ2-7, with TRBD1 identical over 7 bases. CDR3 loop: CATTLIGTEAYEQYF. The CDR3 DNA follows: TGTGCCACCACCCTGATTGGGACAGAGGCCTACGAGCAGTACTTC.